This T cell receptor beta chain is drawn from a study of blood T cell repertoires in COVID-19. Study summary: Specimens from acute and convalescent COVID-19 originated in the United States, Italy and Spain. The cDNA or gDNA used as material had been derived from T cells, B-cell-depleted T cells, or PBMCs.

Germline V gene data show CDR1 as SGHNT and CDR2 as YENEEA. The CDR3 is made up of 15 amino acids. V lost 4 bases to trimming and J lost 4 bases; unmatched junction nucleotides: 7. Seattle patient enrollment occurred during active infection, with longitudinal follow-up thereafter. Original processing notes: Reference gene primer amplification in the assay estimated nucleated cell counts. Sequencing used immunoSEQ multiplex PCR; TCRdb keeps in-frame clones, though not all of them. From that table come the V and J calls and clone size; the DNA was used to work out D and trimming. The sample has about 150,000 clones; roughly 84% are singletons.

V and J are TRBV11-3 and TRBJ2-3; 8 bases agree with TRBD2. The TCR sequence derives from a man aged 55-75 years with COVID-19, enrolled during active disease. Sequencing input: peripheral blood. The CDR3 DNA reads as TGTGCCAGCAGCTGGGGCGGGGGGCCCCCAGATACGCAGTATTTT. Translation gives CASSWGGGPPDTQYF.